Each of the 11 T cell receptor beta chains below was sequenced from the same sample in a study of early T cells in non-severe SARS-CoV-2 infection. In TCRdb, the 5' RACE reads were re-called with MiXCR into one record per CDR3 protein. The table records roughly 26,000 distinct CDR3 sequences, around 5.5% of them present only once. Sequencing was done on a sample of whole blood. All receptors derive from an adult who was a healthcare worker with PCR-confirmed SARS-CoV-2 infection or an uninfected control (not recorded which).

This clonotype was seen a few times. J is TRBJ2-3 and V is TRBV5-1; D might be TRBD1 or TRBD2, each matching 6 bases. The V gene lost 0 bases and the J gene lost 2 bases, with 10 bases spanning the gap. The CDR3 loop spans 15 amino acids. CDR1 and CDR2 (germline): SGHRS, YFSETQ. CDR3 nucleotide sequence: TGCGCCAGCAGCTTGGAGGGGGGACCCACAGATACGCAGTATTTT. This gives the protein CASSLEGGPTDTQYF. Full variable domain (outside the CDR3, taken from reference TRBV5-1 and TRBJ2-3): KAGVTQTPRYLIKTRGQQVTLSCSPISGHRSVSWYQQTPGQGLQFLFEYFSETQRNKGNFPGRFSGRQFSNSRSEMNVSTLELGDSALYLCASSLEGGPTDTQYFGPGTRLTVL.

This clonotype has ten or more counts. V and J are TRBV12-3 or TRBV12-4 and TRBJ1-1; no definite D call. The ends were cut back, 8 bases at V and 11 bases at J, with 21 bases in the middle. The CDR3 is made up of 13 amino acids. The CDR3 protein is CASRPEVWSGAFF. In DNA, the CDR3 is TGTGCCAGCCGCCCCGAAGTGTGGTCTGGGGCTTTCTTT.

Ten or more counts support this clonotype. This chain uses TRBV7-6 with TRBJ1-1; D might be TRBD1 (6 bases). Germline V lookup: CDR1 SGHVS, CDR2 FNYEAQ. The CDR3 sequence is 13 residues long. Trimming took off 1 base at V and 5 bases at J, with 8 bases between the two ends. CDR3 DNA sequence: TGTGCCAGCAGCTTAGAGGGGGGGACTGAAGCTTTCTTT. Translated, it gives CASSLEGGTEAFF.

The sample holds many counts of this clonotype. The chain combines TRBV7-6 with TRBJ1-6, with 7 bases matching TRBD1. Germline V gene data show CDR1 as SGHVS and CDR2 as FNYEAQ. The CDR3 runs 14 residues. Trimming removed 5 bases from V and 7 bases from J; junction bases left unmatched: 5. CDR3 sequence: CASSLRDRNSPLHF. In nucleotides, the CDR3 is TGTGCCAGCAGCCTCCGGGACAGAAATTCACCCCTCCACTTT.

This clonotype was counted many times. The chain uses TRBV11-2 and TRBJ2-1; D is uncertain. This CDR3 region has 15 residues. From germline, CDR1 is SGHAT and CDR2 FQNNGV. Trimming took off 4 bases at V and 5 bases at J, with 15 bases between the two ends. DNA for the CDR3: TGTGCCAGCAGCTCCCCGTATGGGTATCACAATGAGCAGTTCTTC. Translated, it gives CASSSPYGYHNEQFF.

Written as DNA, the CDR3 is TGCGCCAGCAGCTTGTCCCCGGGACACTCCTACAATGAGCAGTTCTTC. Residues: CASSLSPGHSYNEQFF. This chain links TRBV5-1 with TRBJ2-1; TRBD1 is a possible D gene (6 bases). The CDR3 has 16 amino acids. Trimming shortened V by 1 base and J by 0 bases, and 11 bases separated the two germline ends. Germline V gene data show CDR1 as SGHRS and CDR2 as YFSETQ.

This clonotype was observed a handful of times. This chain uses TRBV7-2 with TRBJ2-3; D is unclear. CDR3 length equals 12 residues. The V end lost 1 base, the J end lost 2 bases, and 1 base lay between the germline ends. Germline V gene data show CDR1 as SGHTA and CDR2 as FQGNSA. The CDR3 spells CASSLDTDTQYF. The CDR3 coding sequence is TGTGCCAGCAGCTTAGACACAGATACGCAGTATTTT.

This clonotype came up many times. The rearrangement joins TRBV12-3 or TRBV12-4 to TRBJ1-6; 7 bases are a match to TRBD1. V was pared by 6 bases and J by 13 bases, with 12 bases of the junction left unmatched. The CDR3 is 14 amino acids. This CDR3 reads CASSRGQDLSPLHF. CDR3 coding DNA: TGTGCCAGCAGCCGCGGACAGGACTTGAGTCCCCTCCACTTT.

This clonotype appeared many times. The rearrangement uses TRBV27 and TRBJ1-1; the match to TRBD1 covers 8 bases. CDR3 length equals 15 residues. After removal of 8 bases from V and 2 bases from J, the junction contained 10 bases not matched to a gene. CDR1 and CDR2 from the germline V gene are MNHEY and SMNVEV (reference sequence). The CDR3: CASGPGQAYNTEAFF. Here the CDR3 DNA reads TGTGCCAGCGGACCGGGACAGGCCTATAACACTGAAGCTTTCTTT.

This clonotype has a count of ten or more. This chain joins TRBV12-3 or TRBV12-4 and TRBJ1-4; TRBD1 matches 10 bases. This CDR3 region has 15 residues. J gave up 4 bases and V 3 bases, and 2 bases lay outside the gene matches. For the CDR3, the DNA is TGTGCCAGCAGTTTTGGGACAGGGGTTAATGAAAAACTGTTTTTT. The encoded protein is CASSFGTGVNEKLFF.

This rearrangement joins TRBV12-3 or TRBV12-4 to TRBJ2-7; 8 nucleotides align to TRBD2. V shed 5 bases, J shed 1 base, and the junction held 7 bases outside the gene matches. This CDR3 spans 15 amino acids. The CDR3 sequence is CASSLRGGGSYEQYF. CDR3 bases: TGTGCCAGCAGTCTCCGGGGCGGGGGGTCCTACGAGCAGTACTTC.